The next 32 T cell receptor beta chains were all read from a single sample in a study of T cell repertoires in cytomegalovirus infection. Their specific antigens are unknown. TCRdb reprocessed the reads with MiXCR, giving one entry per CDR3 protein. The top ten hold around half of the sample, which has 140,000 to 150,000 distinct CDR3 sequences, around 30% seen once. This specimen consisted of CD8+ T cells from cultured PBMCs, obtained from culture after CMV antigen stimulation. The receptors were gathered from a human donor in good health (CMV status not recorded). Some clones in this sample may be carry-over from other donors' samples.

The chain employs TRBV9 and TRBJ2-2, with 8 bases aligning to TRBD1. The CDR3 has 18 residues. J lost 1 base, V lost 0 bases, and 8 bases had no gene match. The germline CDR1 and CDR2 sequences are SGDLS and YYNGEE. The CDR3 loop is CASSVGGEGTGNTGELFF. DNA of the CDR3: TGTGCCAGCAGCGTAGGAGGTGAGGGGACAGGGAACACCGGGGAGCTGTTTTTT.

This clonotype was detected a few times. The rearrangement links TRBV7-9 to TRBJ1-5; the D gene is possibly TRBD1 (6 bases). Germline lookup yields CDR1 SEHNR and CDR2 FQNEAQ (reference sequence). The V and J ends lost 1 base and 8 bases respectively, with 18 bases between them. The CDR3 has 16 amino acids. CDR3 nucleotides: TGTGCCAGCAGCTTAGGAACTCTGACAGGCGGCGAGCCCCAGCATTTT. Its translation: CASSLGTLTGGEPQHF.

On this clonotype: Sequence at one end of the junction differs from germline and may be a read error. V is TRBV2 and J is TRBJ2-1; TRBD2 agrees at 7 bases. Germline CDR1 reads SNHLY; CDR2 reads FYNNEI. The CDR3 length is 16 residues. CDR3 in amino acids: CASSETRGSSYNGQFF. In nucleotides, the CDR3 is TGTGCCAGCAGTGAGACGCGGGGGAGCTCCTACAATGGGCAGTTCTTC.

This clonotype was counted between two and nine times. The chain uses TRBV12-3 or TRBV12-4 and TRBJ2-5; 15 bases match TRBD2. The CDR3 has 16 amino acids. The V and J ends lost 6 bases and 7 bases, in that order; junction bases with no gene match: 9. CDR3 DNA: TGTGCCAGCAGGTCGAGGACTAGCGGGGGGGCTGGGACCCAGTACTTC. Its protein is CASRSRTSGGAGTQYF.

This clonotype was recorded at least ten times. The chain is built from TRBV7-2 and TRBJ2-3; 7 bases are shared with TRBD1. The V gene end was trimmed by 4 bases and the J gene end by 4 bases; junction bases not matched to a gene: 5. Germline assignment: CDR1 SGHTA and CDR2 FQGNSA. CDR3 length: 14 amino acids. The CDR3 DNA reads TGTGCCAGCAGCTCTGGGACAGCAGCAGATACGCAGTATTTT. Residues: CASSSGTAADTQYF.

This chain uses TRBV27 with TRBJ2-5, with 11 bases lining up with TRBD2. The CDR3 has 16 residues. CDR1 and CDR2 from the germline V gene are MNHEY and SMNVEV (reference sequence). J was trimmed by 4 bases and V by 0 bases; bases with no gene match: 4. CDR3 coding DNA: TGTGCCAGCAGTTTATCGACTAGCGGGGCCCTAGAGACCCAGTACTTC. It encodes CASSLSTSGALETQYF.

J is TRBJ1-5 and V is TRBV2, with 10 nucleotides matching TRBD1. Germline V gene lookup returns CDR1 SNHLY and CDR2 FYNNEI. The CDR3 has 14 amino acids. With V trimmed by 6 bases and J by 6 bases, 5 bases remained unmatched. CDR3 sequence reads: CASRLGTGAQPQHF. CDR3 DNA sequence: TGTGCCAGCAGGCTCGGGACAGGGGCTCAGCCCCAGCATTTT.

This clonotype was seen repeatedly, ten times or more. The chain couples TRBV20-1 to TRBJ2-4; D call uncertain. V was clipped by 0 bases and J by 5 bases, with 8 bases between them. Germline V lookup: CDR1 DFQATT, CDR2 SNEGSKA (reference sequence). The CDR3 consists of 13 residues. CDR3: CSAREGNQNIQYF. CDR3 DNA sequence: TGCAGTGCTAGAGAGGGGAACCAAAACATTCAGTACTTC.

This clonotype was seen more than once but under ten times. The chain joins TRBV4-1 to TRBJ2-2, with TRBD2 identical over 11 bases. J gave up 5 bases and V 4 bases, and 6 bases lay outside the gene matches. Germline values: CDR1 MGHRA, CDR2 YSYEKL. CDR3 size: 16 residues. The CDR3: CASSPLAGGQTGELFF. The CDR3 DNA follows: TGCGCCAGCAGCCCCTTAGCGGGGGGGCAAACCGGGGAGCTGTTTTTT.

V gene TRBV7-4 combines with J gene TRBJ2-5, with TRBD1 as a possible D gene (7 bases). Germline CDR1 is SGHVT and CDR2 is SQSDAQ. This CDR3 has 14 amino acids. V dropped 4 bases and J dropped 7 bases, with 16 bases sitting between them. CDR3 in amino acids: CASSSGGTTWTQYF. As DNA, the CDR3 is TGTGCCAGCAGCTCAGGGGGGACCACCTGGACCCAGTACTTC.

This chain uses TRBV12-3 or TRBV12-4 with TRBJ1-4; the D gene is possibly TRBD1 (6 bases). Trimming left V 6 bases short and J 8 bases short, with 19 bases between. There are 15 residues in the CDR3. The CDR3 spells CASSPDWGRKEKLFF. In DNA, the CDR3 is TGTGCCAGCAGCCCGGACTGGGGGCGAAAAGAAAAACTGTTTTTT.

The V gene is TRBV19, the J gene TRBJ1-6; D unclear. This CDR3 comprises 13 residues. Trimming removed 7 bases at V and 5 bases at J, with 9 bases between. The germline CDR1 and CDR2 sequences are LNHDA and SQIVND (reference sequence). In DNA, the CDR3 is TGTGCCAGTAACGACATGGATAATTCACCCCTCCACTTT. This sequence encodes CASNDMDNSPLHF.

Of note for this clonotype: Possible read error: a much larger clone is one base away. This rearrangement joins TRBV12-3 or TRBV12-4 to TRBJ2-1; TRBD2 agrees at 9 bases. J was trimmed by 4 bases and V by 6 bases; bases with no gene match: 7. The CDR3 spans 15 residues. CDR3 bases: TGTGCCAGCAGCATGGTGACTAGCGGATACAATGAGCAGTTCTTC. Protein sequence: CASSMVTSGYNEQFF.

Many counts were recorded for this clonotype. The chain couples TRBV6-6 to TRBJ1-1; the D is unclear. V lost 1 base, J lost 1 base, and 7 bases lay in between. The germline V gene has CDR1 MNHNY and CDR2 SVGAGI (reference sequence). The CDR3 loop spans 14 amino acids. This chain's CDR3 is CASSYFGRNTEAFF. CDR3 DNA sequence: TGTGCCAGCAGTTACTTTGGGAGGAACACTGAAGCTTTCTTT.

This clonotype has a handful of counts. The chain combines TRBV12-3 or TRBV12-4 with TRBJ2-3; 8 nucleotides agree with TRBD1. This CDR3 region has 15 residues. V shed 3 bases and J 3 bases; nucleotides not matched to a gene: 5. The CDR3, as DNA: TGTGCCAGCAGTTTGCAGGGGGCGCCTACAGATACGCAGTATTTT. Its protein product is CASSLQGAPTDTQYF.

This clonotype was seen more than once but under ten times. J is TRBJ1-2 and V is TRBV28; D gene ambiguous. The CDR3 consists of 12 residues. V was pared by 3 bases and J by 4 bases, with 6 bases between. Germline V gene data show CDR1 as MDHEN and CDR2 as SYDVKM. CDR3 DNA: TGTGCCAGCAGTTTCGGCGGCTATGGCTACACCTTC. Residues: CASSFGGYGYTF.

The chain uses TRBV6-2 or TRBV6-3 and TRBJ1-1; 10 nucleotides align to TRBD1. The V gene end was trimmed by 0 bases and the J gene end by 6 bases; junction bases not matched to a gene: 13. CDR1 and CDR2 from the germline V gene are MNHEY and SVGEGT. CDR3 length: 18 amino acids. In DNA, the CDR3 is TGTGCCAGCAGTTACTCTAGCGGACAGGGGGGGATGGACGCTGAAGCTTTCTTT. Protein product: CASSYSSGQGGMDAEAFF.

This chain joins TRBV6-5 and TRBJ2-2, with D unclear. This CDR3 is built from 12 residues. Germline V gene data show CDR1 as MNHEY and CDR2 as SVGAGI. With 0 bases removed from V and 6 bases from J, the gap between germline ends came to 2 bases. This CDR3 reads CASSYSAGELFF. The CDR3, as DNA: TGTGCCAGCAGTTACTCGGCCGGGGAGCTGTTTTTT.

This sequence joins TRBV24-1 and TRBJ2-2; D unresolved. Per the germline V gene, CDR1 is KGHDR and CDR2 is SFDVKD. V lost 4 bases to trimming and J lost 3 bases, with 8 bases between them. The CDR3 sequence is 14 residues long. The CDR3 nucleotides are TGTGCCACCAGTGACGGCAGCTACACCGGGGAGCTGTTTTTT. Translated, it gives CATSDGSYTGELFF.

In its sample, this clonotype was seen many times. The genes are TRBV3-1 and TRBJ2-7; D is uncertain. Germline assignment: CDR1 LGHDT and CDR2 YNNKEL (reference sequence). This CDR3 has 15 amino acids. Trimming pared 0 bases from V and 6 bases from J, leaving 15 bases between. The CDR3 region is CASSQDLAAGREQYF. Here the CDR3 DNA reads TGTGCCAGCAGCCAAGATTTGGCAGCCGGGCGCGAGCAGTACTTC.

As regards this clonotype: Without the conserved terminal phenylalanine or tryptophan, this CDR3 likely stems from a read error. J is TRBJ2-7 and V is TRBV6-6; 9 bases are shared with TRBD1. Germline assignment: CDR1 MNHNY and CDR2 SVGAGI (reference sequence). The CDR3 has 17 amino acids. With 2 bases clipped from V and 2 bases from J, the junction kept 10 bases outside the gene matches. The CDR3 reads CASSYTGQGLPAYEQYS. As DNA, the CDR3 is TGTGCCAGCAGTTACACGGGACAGGGACTACCCGCCTACGAGCAGTACTCC.

The chain is built from TRBV4-1 and TRBJ1-3; D is undetermined. The CDR3 loop spans 15 amino acids. Trimming pared 4 bases from V and 0 bases from J, leaving 10 bases between. Germline V gives CDR1 MGHRA, CDR2 YSYEKL. This chain's CDR3 is CASSPTALSGNTIYF. CDR3 in DNA: TGCGCCAGCAGCCCCACGGCCCTCTCTGGAAACACCATATATTTT.

This clonotype was found many times. The chain combines TRBV11-2 with TRBJ2-1; TRBD1 matches at 7 bases. Unmatched junction bases numbered 13, after V lost 4 bases and J lost 1 base. Germline CDR1 SGHAT, CDR2 FQNNGV. The CDR3 is 18 amino acids. CDR3 coding DNA: TGTGCCAGCAGCTACCCTACCGGGACAGCGACTTCCTACAATGAGCAGTTCTTC. It specifies CASSYPTGTATSYNEQFF.

This CDR3 reads CASSDGMGYEQYF. The CDR3 DNA is TGTGCCAGCAGTGACGGAATGGGCTACGAGCAGTACTTC. The genes are TRBV2 and TRBJ2-7; D not certain. V gave up 3 bases and J gave up 3 bases, with 9 bases separating them. The germline V gene encodes CDR1 SNHLY and CDR2 FYNNEI. The CDR3 runs to 13 residues.

This clonotype appeared many times. In nucleotides, the CDR3 is TGTGCCAGCAGCTTATTTGGGGGGGGGCAGTTCTTC. Translated, it gives CASSLFGGGQFF. This chain uses TRBV7-2 with TRBJ2-1; 7 nucleotides agree with TRBD2. V dropped 2 bases and J dropped 12; count of bases not matched to a gene: 4. The germline V gene encodes CDR1 SGHTA and CDR2 FQGNSA. The CDR3 contains 12 residues.

The V and J genes are TRBV27 and TRBJ1-4; D perhaps matches TRBD1 (5 bases). Trimming removed 5 bases from V and 7 bases from J, with 11 bases in between. Germline V gene sequence: CDR1 MNHEY, CDR2 SMNVEV (reference sequence). This CDR3 region has 13 residues. CDR3: CASSLLGGEKLFF. The CDR3 DNA is TGTGCCAGCAGTCTCTTGGGGGGTGAAAAACTGTTTTTT.

This clonotype occurred many times. The chain employs TRBV11-2 and TRBJ2-1; no firm D call. Trimming pared 1 base from V and 7 bases from J, leaving 5 bases between. In germline, CDR1 is SGHAT, CDR2 FQNNGV. The CDR3 extends over 12 amino acids. CDR3 residues: CASSLAGNEQFF. The DNA of the CDR3 is TGTGCCAGCAGCTTAGCCGGGAATGAGCAGTTCTTC. Combining the CDR3 with reference TRBV11-2 and TRBJ2-1 gives the whole variable domain EAGVAQSPRYKIIEKRQSVAFWCNPISGHATLYWYQQILGQGPKLLIQFQNNGVVDDSQLPKDRFSAERLKGVDSTLKIQPAKLEDSAVYLCASSLAGNEQFFGPGTRLTVL.

V is TRBV10-3 and J is TRBJ2-7; D is uncertain. CDR1 is ENHRY and CDR2 is SYGVKD in the germline V gene. The CDR3 is 13 residues long. The V end lost 5 bases, the J end lost 0 bases, and 8 bases lay between the germline ends. DNA for the CDR3: TGTGCCATCAGTCGAAAGGTCTCCTACGAGCAGTACTTC. It translates to CAISRKVSYEQYF.

The V gene is TRBV7-9, the J gene TRBJ1-1; D unclear. Germline V gene sequence: CDR1 SEHNR, CDR2 FQNEAQ (reference sequence). The CDR3 spans 13 residues. V lost 5 bases and J lost 3, with 10 bases in between. The CDR3 sequence: CASSPDGDTEAFF. CDR3 in DNA: TGTGCCAGCAGCCCAGATGGCGACACTGAAGCTTTCTTT.

This clonotype has at least ten counts. V and J are TRBV28 and TRBJ1-2; D unclear. Germline V gives CDR1 MDHEN, CDR2 SYDVKM. Trimming removed 7 bases from V and 0 bases from J, with 21 bases in between. CDR3 length: 17 amino acids. For the CDR3, the DNA is TGTGCCAGCATGCTTCCGGCAGCTAGTAAGACTAACTATGGCTACACCTTC. Translating gives CASMLPAASKTNYGYTF.

Remarks on this clonotype: The CDR3 does not close with the conserved phenylalanine or tryptophan, likely indicating a read error. The limits of the CDR3 on the DNA are not certain, so only TCRdb's listed CDR3 is given. The V and J genes are TRBV23-1 and TRBJ2-4; the table names TRBD1, a call not compared with the DNA. TRBV23-1 is an open reading frame whose function is uncertain. From its first to its last residue, the CDR3 has 9 amino acids. The CDR3 is CASSCRGLV.

V is TRBV27 and J is TRBJ1-1; 8 bases line up with TRBD1. The trim removed 2 bases at V and 1 base at J, leaving 6 bases unmatched. The germline V gene encodes CDR1 MNHEY and CDR2 SMNVEV (reference sequence). The CDR3 runs to 16 residues. The DNA of the CDR3 is TGTGCCAGCAGTTTACAAATGACAGGGGCGAACACTGAAGCTTTCTTT. This codes for CASSLQMTGANTEAFF.